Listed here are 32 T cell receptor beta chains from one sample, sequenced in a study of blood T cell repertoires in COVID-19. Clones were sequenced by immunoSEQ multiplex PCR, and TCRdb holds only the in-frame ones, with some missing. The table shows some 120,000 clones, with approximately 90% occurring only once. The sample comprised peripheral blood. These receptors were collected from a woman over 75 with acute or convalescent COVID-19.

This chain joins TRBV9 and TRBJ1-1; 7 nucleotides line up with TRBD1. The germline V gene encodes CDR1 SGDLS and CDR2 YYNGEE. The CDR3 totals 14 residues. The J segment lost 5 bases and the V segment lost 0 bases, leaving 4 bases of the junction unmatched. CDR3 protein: CASSVGYRGTEAFF. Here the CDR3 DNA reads TGTGCCAGCAGCGTAGGTTACAGGGGTACTGAAGCTTTCTTT.

CDR3 protein: CASSLGGSNTEAFF. CDR3 nucleotide sequence: TGTGCCAGCAGTTTAGGGGGCTCGAACACTGAAGCTTTCTTT. The chain combines TRBV6-5 with TRBJ1-1; 7 bases fit TRBD1. The V segment lost 4 bases and the J segment 1 base; nucleotides outside the gene matches: 3. CDR3 length: 14 residues. Germline CDR1 is MNHEY and CDR2 is SVGAGI.

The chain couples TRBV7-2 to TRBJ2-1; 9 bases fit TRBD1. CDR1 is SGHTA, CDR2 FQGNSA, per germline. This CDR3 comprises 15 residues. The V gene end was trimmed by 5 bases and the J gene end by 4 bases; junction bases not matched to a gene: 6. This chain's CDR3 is CASSPDRGEYNEQFF. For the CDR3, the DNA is TGTGCCAGCAGCCCCGACAGGGGGGAATACAATGAGCAGTTCTTC.

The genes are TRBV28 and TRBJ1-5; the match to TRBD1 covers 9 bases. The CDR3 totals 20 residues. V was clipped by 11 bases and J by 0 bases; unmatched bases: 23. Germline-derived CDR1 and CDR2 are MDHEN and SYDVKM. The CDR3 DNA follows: TGTGCCGGTCCGGGACAGGGACGTGGGTGGGGTTTGATTAGCAATCAGCCCCAGCATTTT. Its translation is CAGPGQGRGWGLISNQPQHF.

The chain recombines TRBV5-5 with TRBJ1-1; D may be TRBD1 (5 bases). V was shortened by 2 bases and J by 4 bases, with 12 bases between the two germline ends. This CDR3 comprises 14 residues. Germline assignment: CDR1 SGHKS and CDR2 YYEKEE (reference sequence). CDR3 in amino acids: CASSLTPGGTEAFF. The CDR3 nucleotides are TGTGCCAGCAGCTTAACCCCGGGGGGCACTGAAGCTTTCTTT.

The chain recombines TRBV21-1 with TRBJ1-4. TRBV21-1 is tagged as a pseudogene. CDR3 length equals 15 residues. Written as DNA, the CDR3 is TGTGCCAGCAGCAAAGCGGGGAGTGAAGGTGAAAAACTGTTTTTT. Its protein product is CASSKAGSEGEKLFF.

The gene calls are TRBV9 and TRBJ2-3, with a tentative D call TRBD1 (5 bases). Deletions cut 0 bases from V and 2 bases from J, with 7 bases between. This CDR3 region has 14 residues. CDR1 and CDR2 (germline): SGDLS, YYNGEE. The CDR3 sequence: CASSVAGPTDTQYF. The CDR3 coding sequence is TGTGCCAGCAGCGTAGCAGGGCCCACAGATACGCAGTATTTT. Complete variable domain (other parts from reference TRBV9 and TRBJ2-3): DSGVTQTPKHLITATGQRVTLRCSPRSGDLSVYWYQQSLDQGLQFLIQYYNGEERAKGNILERFSAQQFPDLHSELNLSSLELGDSALYFCASSVAGPTDTQYFGPGTRLTVL.

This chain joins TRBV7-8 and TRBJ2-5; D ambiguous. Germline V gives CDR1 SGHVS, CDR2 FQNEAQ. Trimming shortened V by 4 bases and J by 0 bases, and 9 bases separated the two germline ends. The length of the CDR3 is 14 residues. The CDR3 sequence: CASSSKLYQETQYF. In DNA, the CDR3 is TGTGCCAGCAGCTCCAAACTGTACCAAGAGACCCAGTACTTC.

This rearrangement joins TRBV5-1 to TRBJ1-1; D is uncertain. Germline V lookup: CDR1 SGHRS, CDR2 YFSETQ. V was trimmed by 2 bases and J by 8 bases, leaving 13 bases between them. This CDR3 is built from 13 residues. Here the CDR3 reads CASSLRREGEAFF. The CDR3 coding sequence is TGCGCCAGCAGCTTAAGACGAGAGGGCGAAGCTTTCTTT. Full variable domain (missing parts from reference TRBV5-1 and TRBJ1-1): KAGVTQTPRYLIKTRGQQVTLSCSPISGHRSVSWYQQTPGQGLQFLFEYFSETQRNKGNFPGRFSGRQFSNSRSEMNVSTLELGDSALYLCASSLRREGEAFFGQGTRLTVV.

In DNA, the CDR3 is TGCAGCGTTGAAGTTAGGGACACTTACAATGAGCAGTTCTTC. Translating gives CSVEVRDTYNEQFF. This chain connects TRBV29-1 to TRBJ2-1, with a tentative D call TRBD1 (6 bases). CDR1 is SQVTM, CDR2 ANQGSEA, per germline. The CDR3 consists of 14 residues. Trimming shortened V by 1 base and J by 4 bases, and 11 bases separated the two germline ends.

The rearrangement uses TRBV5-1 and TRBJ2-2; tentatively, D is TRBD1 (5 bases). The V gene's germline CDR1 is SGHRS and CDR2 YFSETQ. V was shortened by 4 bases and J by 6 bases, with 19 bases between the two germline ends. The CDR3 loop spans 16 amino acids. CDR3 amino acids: CASSPWQGTSAGELFF. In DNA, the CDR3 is TGCGCCAGCAGCCCCTGGCAGGGCACATCGGCCGGGGAGCTGTTTTTT.

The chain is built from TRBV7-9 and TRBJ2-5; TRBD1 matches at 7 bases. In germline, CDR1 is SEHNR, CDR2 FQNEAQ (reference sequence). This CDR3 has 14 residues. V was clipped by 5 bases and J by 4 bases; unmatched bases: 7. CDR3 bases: TGTGCCAGCAGCGAAAGGACAGGTGTAGAGACCCAGTACTTC. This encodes CASSERTGVETQYF.

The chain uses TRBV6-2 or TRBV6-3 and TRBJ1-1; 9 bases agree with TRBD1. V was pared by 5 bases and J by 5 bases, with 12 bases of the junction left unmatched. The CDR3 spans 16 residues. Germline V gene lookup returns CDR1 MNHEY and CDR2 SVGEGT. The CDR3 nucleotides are TGTGCCAGCAGTCATATTATGACAGGGGGTGTTACTGAAGCTTTCTTT. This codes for CASSHIMTGGVTEAFF.

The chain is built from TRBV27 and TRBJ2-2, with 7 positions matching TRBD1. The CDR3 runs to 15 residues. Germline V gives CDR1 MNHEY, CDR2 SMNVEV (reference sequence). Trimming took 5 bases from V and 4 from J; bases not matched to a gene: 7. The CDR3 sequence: CASSVFGTVTGELFF. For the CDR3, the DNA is TGTGCCAGCAGTGTTTTTGGGACAGTCACCGGGGAGCTGTTTTTT.

In nucleotides, the CDR3 is TGTGCCAGCAGCGTAGGAGAAGGGGGCTATGGCTACACCTTC. Protein product: CASSVGEGGYGYTF. The chain couples TRBV9 to TRBJ1-2, with a possible D match to TRBD1 (6 bases). V was shortened by 0 bases and J by 4 bases, with 10 bases between the two germline ends. CDR1 is SGDLS and CDR2 is YYNGEE in the germline V gene. The CDR3 runs 14 residues.

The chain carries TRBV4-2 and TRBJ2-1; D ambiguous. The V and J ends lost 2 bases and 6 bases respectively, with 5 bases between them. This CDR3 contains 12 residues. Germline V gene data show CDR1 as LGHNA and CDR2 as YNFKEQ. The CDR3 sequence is CASSQSPNEQFF. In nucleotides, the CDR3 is TGTGCCAGCAGCCAATCTCCCAATGAGCAGTTCTTC.

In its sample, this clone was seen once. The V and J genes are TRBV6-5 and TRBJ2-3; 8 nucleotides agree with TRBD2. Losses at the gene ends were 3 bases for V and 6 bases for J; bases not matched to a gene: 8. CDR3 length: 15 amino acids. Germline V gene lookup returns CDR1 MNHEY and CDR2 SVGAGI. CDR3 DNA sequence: TGTGCCAGCAGTTATACCCTAGCGGGTCGGGATACGCAGTATTTT. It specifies CASSYTLAGRDTQYF.

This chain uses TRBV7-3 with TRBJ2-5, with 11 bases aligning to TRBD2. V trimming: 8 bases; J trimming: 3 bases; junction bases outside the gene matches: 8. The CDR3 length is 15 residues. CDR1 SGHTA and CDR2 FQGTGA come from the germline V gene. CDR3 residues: CASSTSGGFEETQYF. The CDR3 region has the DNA TGTGCCAGCTCAACTAGCGGGGGATTCGAAGAGACCCAGTACTTC.

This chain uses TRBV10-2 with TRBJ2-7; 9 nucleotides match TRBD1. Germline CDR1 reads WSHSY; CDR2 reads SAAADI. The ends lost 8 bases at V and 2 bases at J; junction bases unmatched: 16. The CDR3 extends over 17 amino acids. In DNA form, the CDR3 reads TGCGCCAGCCGTACGCTATCGGGTCGACAGGGGGCCTACGAGCAGTACTTC. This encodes CASRTLSGRQGAYEQYF.

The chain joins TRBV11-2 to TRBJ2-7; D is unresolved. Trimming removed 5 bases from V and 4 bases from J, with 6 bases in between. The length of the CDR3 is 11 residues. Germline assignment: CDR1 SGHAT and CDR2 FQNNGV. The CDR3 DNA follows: TGTGCCAGCAGCAGACAATACGAGCAGTACTTC. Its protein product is CASSRQYEQYF.

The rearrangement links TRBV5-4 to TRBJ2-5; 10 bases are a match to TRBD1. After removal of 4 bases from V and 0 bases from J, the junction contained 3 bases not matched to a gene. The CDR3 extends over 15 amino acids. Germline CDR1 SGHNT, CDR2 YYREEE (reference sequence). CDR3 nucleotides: TGTGCCAGCAGCCGGGGACAGGGGAACCAAGAGACCCAGTACTTC. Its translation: CASSRGQGNQETQYF.

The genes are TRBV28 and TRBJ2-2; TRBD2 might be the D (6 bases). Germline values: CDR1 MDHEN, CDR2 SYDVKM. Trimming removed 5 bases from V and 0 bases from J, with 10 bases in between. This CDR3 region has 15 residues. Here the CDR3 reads CASSRGGPNTGELFF. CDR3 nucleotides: TGTGCCAGCAGTAGGGGAGGTCCGAACACCGGGGAGCTGTTTTTT.

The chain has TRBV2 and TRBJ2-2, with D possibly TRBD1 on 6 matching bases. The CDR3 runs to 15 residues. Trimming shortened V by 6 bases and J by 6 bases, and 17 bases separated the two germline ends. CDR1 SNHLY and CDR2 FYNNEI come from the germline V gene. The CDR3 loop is CASSPNRVGAGELFF. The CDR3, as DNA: TGTGCCAGCAGCCCTAACAGGGTCGGGGCCGGGGAGCTGTTTTTT.

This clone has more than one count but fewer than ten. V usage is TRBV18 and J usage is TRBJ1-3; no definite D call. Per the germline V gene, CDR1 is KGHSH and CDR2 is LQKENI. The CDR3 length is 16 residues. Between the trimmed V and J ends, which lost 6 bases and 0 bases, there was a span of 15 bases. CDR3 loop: CASSEFAGPSGNTIYF. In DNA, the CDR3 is TGTGCCAGCTCCGAATTTGCAGGTCCCTCTGGAAACACCATATATTTT.

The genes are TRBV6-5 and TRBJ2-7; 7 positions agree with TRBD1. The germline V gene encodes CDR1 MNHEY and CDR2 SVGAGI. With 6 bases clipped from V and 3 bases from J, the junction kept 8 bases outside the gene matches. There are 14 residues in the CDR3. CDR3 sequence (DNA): TGTGCCAGCAGGAGACAGGGAGTATTCTACGAGCAGTACTTC. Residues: CASRRQGVFYEQYF.

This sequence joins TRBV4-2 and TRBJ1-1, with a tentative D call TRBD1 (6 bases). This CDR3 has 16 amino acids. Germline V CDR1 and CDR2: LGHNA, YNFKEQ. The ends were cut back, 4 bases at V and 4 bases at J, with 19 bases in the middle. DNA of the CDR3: TGTGCCAGCAGCCCTACAGGGACCTTGGGGAGCACTGAAGCTTTCTTT. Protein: CASSPTGTLGSTEAFF.

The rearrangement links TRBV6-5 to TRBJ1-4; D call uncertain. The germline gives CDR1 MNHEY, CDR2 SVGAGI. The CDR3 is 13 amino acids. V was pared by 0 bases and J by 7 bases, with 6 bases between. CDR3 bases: TGTGCCAGCAGTTACTCGTACGGTGAAAAACTGTTTTTT. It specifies CASSYSYGEKLFF.

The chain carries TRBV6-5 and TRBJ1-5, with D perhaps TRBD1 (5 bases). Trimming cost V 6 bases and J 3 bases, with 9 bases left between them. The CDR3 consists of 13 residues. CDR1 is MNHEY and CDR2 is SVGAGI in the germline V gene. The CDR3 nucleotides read TGTGCCAGCAGACAGGTGAACAATCAGCCCCAGCATTTT. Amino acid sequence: CASRQVNNQPQHF.

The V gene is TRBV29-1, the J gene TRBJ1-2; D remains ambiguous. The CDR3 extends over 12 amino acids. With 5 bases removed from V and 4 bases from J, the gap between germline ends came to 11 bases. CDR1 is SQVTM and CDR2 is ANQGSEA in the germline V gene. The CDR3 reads CSVYGSSYGYTF. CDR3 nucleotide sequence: TGCAGCGTTTACGGGTCAAGCTATGGCTACACCTTC.

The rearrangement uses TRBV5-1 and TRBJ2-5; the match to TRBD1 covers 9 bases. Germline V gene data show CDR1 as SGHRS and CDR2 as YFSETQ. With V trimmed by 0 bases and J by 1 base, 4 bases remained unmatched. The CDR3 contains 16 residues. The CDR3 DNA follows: TGCGCCAGCAGCTTGGCGGACAGGGGCTCCCAAGAGACCCAGTACTTC. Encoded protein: CASSLADRGSQETQYF.

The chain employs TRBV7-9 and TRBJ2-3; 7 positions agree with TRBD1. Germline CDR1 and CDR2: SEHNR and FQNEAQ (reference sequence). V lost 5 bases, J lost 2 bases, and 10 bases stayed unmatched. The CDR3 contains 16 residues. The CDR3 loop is CASSANRDRLTDTQYF. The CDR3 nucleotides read TGTGCCAGCAGCGCGAACCGGGACAGACTCACAGATACGCAGTATTTT.

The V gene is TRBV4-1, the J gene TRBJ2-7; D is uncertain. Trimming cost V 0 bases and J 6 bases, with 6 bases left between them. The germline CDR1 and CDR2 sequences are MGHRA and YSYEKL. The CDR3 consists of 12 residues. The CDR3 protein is CASSQDRFEQYF. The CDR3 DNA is TGCGCCAGCAGCCAAGATCGGTTCGAGCAGTACTTC.